The 32 T cell receptor beta chains below all came from one sample that was sequenced in a study of blood T cells in healthy people across ages. Then a second PCR, running about 7 to 11 cycles, was carried out with a sample-barcoded 5' primer and a J-beta primer mix. TCRdb reanalysed the 5' RACE reads using MiXCR and keeps one entry per CDR3 protein. The sample shows fewer than 800,000 distinct CDR3 sequences, approximately 49% of them seen only once. The sample comprised blood. The receptors come from a woman aged 60 to 75 in good health.

Written as DNA, the CDR3 is TGTGCCAGCAGCCGACTAGCGGGAGGTTCGAATAATGAGCAGTACTTC. It yields the protein CASSRLAGGSNNEQYF. J is TRBJ2-1 and V is TRBV6-2 or TRBV6-3; 13 nucleotides line up with TRBD2. The J call is in doubt because the DNA end fits TRBJ2-7 better. This CDR3 has 16 residues. Germline values: CDR1 MNHEY, CDR2 SVGEGT.

V gene TRBV3-1 combines with J gene TRBJ2-7; perhaps TRBD1 as D (6 bases). Germline CDR1 and CDR2: LGHDT and YNNKEL (reference sequence). The V and J ends lost 7 bases and 7 bases respectively, with 20 bases between them. The CDR3 sequence is 14 residues long. CDR3 nucleotides: TGTGCCAGCACCTCACACCGGGACACTTCTGAGCAGTACTTC. Protein sequence: CASTSHRDTSEQYF.

The chain carries TRBV28 and TRBJ2-1; 7 positions agree with TRBD2. The CDR3 consists of 15 residues. Germline V CDR1 and CDR2: MDHEN, SYDVKM. The ends lost 6 bases at V and 7 bases at J; junction bases unmatched: 12. CDR3: CASSLSGLVYNEQFF. In DNA, the CDR3 is TGTGCCAGCAGCCTATCCGGACTAGTTTATAATGAGCAGTTCTTC.

The chain combines TRBV7-2 with TRBJ2-7; D might be TRBD1 or TRBD2, each matching 5 bases. Trimming stripped 2 bases from V and 7 bases from J, with 18 bases between. CDR1 SGHTA and CDR2 FQGNSA come from the germline V gene. The CDR3 has 15 amino acids. CDR3 DNA: TGTGCCAGCAGCTTATTGCAGGGAGAAAATCATGAGCAGTACTTC. It specifies CASSLLQGENHEQYF.

The chain employs TRBV20-1 and TRBJ1-6, with a possible D match to TRBD1 (5 bases). The V end lost 0 bases, the J end lost 5 bases, and 14 bases lay between the germline ends. The CDR3 is 16 amino acids. Germline V CDR1 and CDR2: DFQATT, SNEGSKA (reference sequence). CDR3 sequence (DNA): TGCAGTGCTAGAGATTTGGGGCAGCTAAATAATTCACCCCTCCACTTT. This gives the protein CSARDLGQLNNSPLHF.

J is TRBJ2-6 and V is TRBV20-1; possible D gene TRBD1, 6 bases. The CDR3 loop spans 15 amino acids. V lost 5 bases and J 1 base, leaving 12 bases between the germline ends. The V gene's germline CDR1 is DFQATT and CDR2 SNEGSKA (reference sequence). The CDR3 DNA reads TGCAGTGCTCCTCAGGACAGATCTGGGGCCAACGTCCTGACTTTC. Residues: CSAPQDRSGANVLTF.

The chain is built from TRBV6-1 and TRBJ2-1; tentative D call: TRBD1 (6 bases). The CDR3 totals 12 residues. The V end lost 6 bases, the J end lost 6 bases, and 9 bases lay between the germline ends. Germline V lookup: CDR1 MNHNS, CDR2 SASEGT. The CDR3 coding sequence is TGTGCCAGCAGCCGGGACATCAATGAGCAGTTCTTC. Translation: CASSRDINEQFF.

This clonotype occurred many times. This chain connects TRBV29-1 to TRBJ2-7; 7 nucleotides match TRBD2. With 4 bases clipped from V and 4 bases from J, the junction kept 1 base outside the gene matches. Germline CDR1 and CDR2: SQVTM and ANQGSEA. The CDR3 extends over 11 amino acids. In nucleotides, the CDR3 is TGCAGCGTTGGGGGGGGATACGAGCAGTACTTC. Its translation is CSVGGGYEQYF.

In DNA form, the CDR3 reads TGTGCCAGCAGTTCCACTCCTAGCGGGAGCTACGAGCAGTACTTC. Translating gives CASSSTPSGSYEQYF. The V and J genes are TRBV28 and TRBJ2-7; TRBD2 matches at 10 bases. J was trimmed by 3 bases and V by 4 bases; bases with no gene match: 6. There are 15 residues in the CDR3. The germline gives CDR1 MDHEN, CDR2 SYDVKM. Combining the CDR3 with reference TRBV28 and TRBJ2-7 gives the whole variable domain DVKVTQSSRYLVKRTGEKVFLECVQDMDHENMFWYRQDPGLGLRLIYFSYDVKMKEKGDIPEGYSVSREKKERFSLILESASTNQTSMYLCASSSTPSGSYEQYFGPGTRLTVT.

The chain uses TRBV5-1 and TRBJ2-3; D not resolved. V dropped 2 bases and J dropped 3 bases, with 10 bases sitting between them. Looked up from germline, CDR1 is SGHRS and CDR2 is YFSETQ. The CDR3 loop spans 14 amino acids. The CDR3 loop reads CASSFLDGTDTQYF. CDR3 nucleotide sequence: TGCGCCAGCAGCTTCCTAGACGGGACAGATACGCAGTATTTT.

CDR3 sequence (DNA): TGCGCCAGCAGGGCAACTAGCGGGGCAGATACGCAGTATTTT. It encodes CASRATSGADTQYF. The chain recombines TRBV5-1 with TRBJ2-3; 10 nucleotides match TRBD2. V shed 5 bases, J shed 4 bases, and the junction held 4 bases outside the gene matches. The length of the CDR3 is 14 residues. Looked up from germline, CDR1 is SGHRS and CDR2 is YFSETQ.

This clonotype was detected a few times. The V call is TRBV7-2, the J call TRBJ1-1; 8 bases are shared with TRBD1. This CDR3 is built from 16 residues. Germline CDR1 is SGHTA and CDR2 is FQGNSA. J lost 2 bases, V lost 5 bases, and 10 bases had no gene match. The CDR3, as DNA: TGTGCCAGCAGCCCTGGGACAGGTAGGGGAAACACTGAAGCTTTCTTT. This encodes CASSPGTGRGNTEAFF. Full variable domain (outside the CDR3, taken from reference TRBV7-2 and TRBJ1-1): GAGVSQSPSNKVTEKGKDVELRCDPISGHTALYWYRQSLGQGLEFLIYFQGNSAPDKSGLPSDRFSAERTGGSVSTLTIQRTQQEDSAVYLCASSPGTGRGNTEAFFGQGTRLTVV.

The chain links TRBV6-6 to TRBJ1-6; TRBD1 matches at 10 bases. CDR3 length: 15 amino acids. V shed 6 bases, J shed 14 bases, and the junction held 13 bases outside the gene matches. In germline, CDR1 is MNHNY, CDR2 SVGAGI (reference sequence). CDR3 region: CASSRVRDRGQALHF. CDR3 sequence (DNA): TGTGCCAGCAGCCGCGTCCGGGACAGGGGTCAAGCCCTCCACTTT.

The V and J genes are TRBV7-9 and TRBJ2-5; 10 bases line up with TRBD1. CDR3 size: 13 residues. Germline V gene data show CDR1 as SEHNR and CDR2 as FQNEAQ (reference sequence). J gave up 5 bases and V 8 bases, and 5 bases lay outside the gene matches. The chain's CDR3 is CASERGQGETQYF. The CDR3 region has the DNA TGTGCCAGCGAAAGGGGACAGGGGGAGACCCAGTACTTC. Complete variable domain (other parts from reference TRBV7-9 and TRBJ2-5): DTGVSQNPRHKITKRGQNVTFRCDPISEHNRLYWYRQTLGQGPEFLTYFQNEAQLEKSRLLSDRFSAERPKGSFSTLEIQRTEQGDSAMYLCASERGQGETQYFGPGTRLLVL.

Worth noting for this clonotype: Possible read error: a much larger clone is one base away. The chain carries TRBV10-3 and TRBJ1-2; 8 nucleotides align to TRBD1. Germline CDR1 is ENHRY and CDR2 is SYGVKD. There are 11 residues in the CDR3. V lost 10 bases to trimming and J lost 4 bases; unmatched junction nucleotides: 2. The CDR3 protein is CANGQGYGYTF. The CDR3 coding sequence is TGTGCCAACGGACAGGGCTATGGCTACACCTTC.

This chain uses TRBV7-9 with TRBJ1-2, with a tentative D call TRBD1 (5 bases). CDR1 and CDR2 from the germline V gene are SEHNR and FQNEAQ (reference sequence). The V end lost 0 bases, the J end lost 6 bases, and 11 bases lay between the germline ends. The CDR3 consists of 14 residues. The CDR3 DNA reads TGTGCCAGCAGCTTAGCGGGCAGGGAGCATGGCTACACCTTC. It translates to CASSLAGREHGYTF.

The rearrangement links TRBV7-3 to TRBJ2-5; possible D gene TRBD2, 5 bases. The CDR3 length is 15 residues. Germline V gene lookup returns CDR1 SGHTA and CDR2 FQGTGA. V was trimmed by 2 bases and J by 1 base, leaving 11 bases between them. The DNA of the CDR3 is TGTGCCAGCAGCTTATCACCGAGCGGCCAAGAGACCCAGTACTTC. As protein: CASSLSPSGQETQYF.

This clonotype was seen more than once but under ten times. The chain couples TRBV18 to TRBJ2-5; TRBD2 might be the D (6 bases). V dropped 5 bases and J dropped 3 bases, with 10 bases sitting between them. The CDR3 length is 13 residues. The germline V gene encodes CDR1 KGHSH and CDR2 LQKENI. This chain's CDR3 is CASSKRREETQYF. The CDR3 region has the DNA TGTGCCAGCTCAAAGCGGAGGGAAGAGACCCAGTACTTC.

This clonotype was observed a handful of times. The CDR3 loop is CSACRDSYEQYF. The DNA of the CDR3 is TGCAGTGCTTGCAGGGACTCCTACGAGCAGTACTTC. This chain connects TRBV20-1 to TRBJ2-7, with D possibly matching TRBD1 (5 bases). Trimming took 5 bases from V and 0 from J, leaving 8 bases between them. The CDR3 extends over 12 amino acids. Germline CDR1 reads DFQATT; CDR2 reads SNEGSKA (reference sequence).

The chain couples TRBV29-1 to TRBJ2-2; D unresolved. The CDR3 length is 13 residues. Germline CDR1 is SQVTM and CDR2 is ANQGSEA. Trimming left V 5 bases short and J 1 base short, with 8 bases between. In DNA, the CDR3 is TGCAGCGTTCAGCCGGGGAACACCGGGGAGCTGTTTTTT. Residues: CSVQPGNTGELFF.

This clonotype turned up a few times. The V and J genes are TRBV3-1 and TRBJ2-5, with D tentatively TRBD1 or TRBD2 (5 bases each). Between the trimmed V and J ends, which lost 4 bases and 11 bases, there was a span of 20 bases. CDR3 length: 14 residues. CDR1 is LGHDT and CDR2 is YNNKEL in the germline V gene (reference sequence). CDR3 in DNA: TGTGCCAGCAGCCCCCAGGTCCTTTCCAGGGAGCAGTACTTC. This encodes CASSPQVLSREQYF.

The rearrangement links TRBV29-1 to TRBJ2-7; D is unclear. Germline V gene sequence: CDR1 SQVTM, CDR2 ANQGSEA. CDR3 length: 11 residues. The V end was cut by 7 bases, the J end by 6 bases, with 13 bases between. This CDR3 is CSGGRDREQYF. CDR3 nucleotides: TGCAGCGGTGGCCGCGATCGCGAGCAGTACTTC.

V is TRBV20-1 and J is TRBJ2-3, with D perhaps TRBD1 or TRBD2 (5 bases each). Germline CDR1 and CDR2: DFQATT and SNEGSKA (reference sequence). V was trimmed by 3 bases and J by 6 bases, leaving 16 bases between them. There are 14 residues in the CDR3. CDR3 DNA sequence: TGCAGTGCTAGCGGAGAGAGGGGAAGGGATACGCAGTATTTT. Protein: CSASGERGRDTQYF.

The CDR3 nucleotides are TGCAGCGGTGGACCAATTCGAGCAGATACGCAGTATTTT. Residues: CSGGPIRADTQYF. The chain combines TRBV29-1 with TRBJ2-3; the D is unclear. Trimming took 7 bases from V and 4 from J, leaving 15 bases between them. This CDR3 is 13 amino acids long. Germline V gene lookup returns CDR1 SQVTM and CDR2 ANQGSEA.

V usage is TRBV28 and J usage is TRBJ2-7, with D perhaps matching TRBD2 (6 bases). The CDR3 has 15 amino acids. The germline V gene has CDR1 MDHEN and CDR2 SYDVKM. Trimming removed 4 bases at V and 4 bases at J, with 17 bases between. In DNA form, the CDR3 reads TGTGCCAGCAGTTCGGCGGGGAGACCGGGATACGAGCAGTACTTC. Translation gives CASSSAGRPGYEQYF.

CDR3 coding DNA: TGTGCCAGCAGCTTCAGGGGTGGGACCTACGAGCAGTACTTC. It is translated as CASSFRGGTYEQYF. The J gene is TRBJ2-5, the V gene TRBV11-2; D might be TRBD1 (6 bases). The J call may be mistaken, given a closer DNA end match to TRBJ2-7. Germline V CDR1 and CDR2: SGHAT, FQNNGV. The CDR3 is made up of 14 amino acids.

This clonotype was seen only a few times. The genes are TRBV7-9 and TRBJ2-5, with D perhaps given as TRBD1 or TRBD2 (5 bases each). CDR1 and CDR2 from the germline V gene are SEHNR and FQNEAQ (reference sequence). This CDR3 has 15 residues. V lost 3 bases and J 4 bases, leaving 15 bases between the germline ends. The CDR3 reads CASSFQAARGETQYF. Written as DNA, the CDR3 is TGTGCCAGCAGCTTCCAGGCAGCGAGGGGAGAGACCCAGTACTTC.

V is TRBV4-3 and J is TRBJ2-4; D remains unclear. Germline-derived CDR1 and CDR2 are LGHNA and YSLEER. The CDR3 runs to 14 residues. V lost 0 bases and J lost 7, with 10 bases in between. The DNA for the CDR3 is TGCGCCAGCAGCCAAGAATGGGTTACCAACATTCAGTACTTC. Translated, it gives CASSQEWVTNIQYF.

The J gene is TRBJ1-5, the V gene TRBV5-1; 8 nucleotides align to TRBD1. Unmatched junction bases numbered 5, after V lost 1 base and J lost 2 bases. The V gene's germline CDR1 is SGHRS and CDR2 YFSETQ. The CDR3 is 16 residues long. The CDR3 reads CASSLTGGKGNQPQHF. The DNA for the CDR3 is TGCGCCAGCAGCTTGACAGGGGGGAAAGGCAATCAGCCCCAGCATTTT.

Comment on this clonotype: Sequence at one end of the junction differs from germline and may be a read error. The chain is built from TRBV27 and TRBJ1-1; 10 nucleotides match TRBD1. CDR3 length: 15 residues. Germline-derived CDR1 and CDR2 are MNHEY and SMNVEV (reference sequence). In DNA, the CDR3 is TGTACCAGTAGTTTACTGGGACAGGGGTCCACTGAAGCTTTCTTT. Translated, it gives CTSSLLGQGSTEAFF.

The CDR3 is CASRRSSGANEQFF. CDR3 coding DNA: TGTGCCAGCAGGCGGTCTAGCGGGGCTAATGAGCAGTTCTTC. The V and J genes are TRBV6-2 or TRBV6-3 and TRBJ2-1; 9 bases fit TRBD2. This CDR3 region has 14 residues. V trimming: 6 bases; J trimming: 7 bases; junction bases outside the gene matches: 7. Germline V lookup: CDR1 MNHEY, CDR2 SVGEGT.

This clonotype was detected a few times. This chain uses TRBV7-2 with TRBJ2-1; D not certain. In germline, CDR1 is SGHTA, CDR2 FQGNSA. This CDR3 has 16 amino acids. The ends were cut back, 0 bases at V and 2 bases at J, with 11 bases in the middle. CDR3 amino acids: CASSLAFGLAYNEQFF. CDR3 DNA sequence: TGTGCCAGCAGCTTAGCCTTCGGGCTGGCCTACAATGAGCAGTTCTTC.